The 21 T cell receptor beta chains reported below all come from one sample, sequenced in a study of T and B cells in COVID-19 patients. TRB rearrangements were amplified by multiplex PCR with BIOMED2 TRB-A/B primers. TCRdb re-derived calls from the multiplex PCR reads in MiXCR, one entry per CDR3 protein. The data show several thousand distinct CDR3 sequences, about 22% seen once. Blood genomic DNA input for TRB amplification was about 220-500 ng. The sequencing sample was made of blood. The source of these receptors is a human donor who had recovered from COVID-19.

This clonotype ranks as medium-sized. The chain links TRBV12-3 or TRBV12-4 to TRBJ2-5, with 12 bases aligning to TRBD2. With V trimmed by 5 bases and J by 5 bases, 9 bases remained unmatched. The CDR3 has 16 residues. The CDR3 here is CASSPGLAGRGETQYF. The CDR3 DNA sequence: TGTGCCAGCAGTCCCGGACTAGCGGGACGGGGTGAGACCCAGTACTTC.

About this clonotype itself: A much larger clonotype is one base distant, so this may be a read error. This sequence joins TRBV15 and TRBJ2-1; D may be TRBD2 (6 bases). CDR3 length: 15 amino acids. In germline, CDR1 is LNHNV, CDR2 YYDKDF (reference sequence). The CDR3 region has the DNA TGTGCCGCCAGCCAGAACCGGGACTTCTACAATGAGCAGTTCTTC. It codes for CAASQNRDFYNEQFF.

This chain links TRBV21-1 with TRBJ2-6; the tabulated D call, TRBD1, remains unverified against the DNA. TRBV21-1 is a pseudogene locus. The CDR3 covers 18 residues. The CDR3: CASSPPQGPSSGANVLTF. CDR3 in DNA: TGTGCCAGCAGCCCCCCACAGGGCCCGAGCTCTGGGGCCAACGTCCTGACTTTC.

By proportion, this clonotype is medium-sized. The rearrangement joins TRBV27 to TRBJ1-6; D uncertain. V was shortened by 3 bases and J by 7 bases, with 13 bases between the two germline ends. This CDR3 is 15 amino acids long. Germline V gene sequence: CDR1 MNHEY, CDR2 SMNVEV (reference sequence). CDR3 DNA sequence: TGTGCCAGCAGTTTTCTAGGGATGGGGAATTCACCCCTCCACTTT. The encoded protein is CASSFLGMGNSPLHF.

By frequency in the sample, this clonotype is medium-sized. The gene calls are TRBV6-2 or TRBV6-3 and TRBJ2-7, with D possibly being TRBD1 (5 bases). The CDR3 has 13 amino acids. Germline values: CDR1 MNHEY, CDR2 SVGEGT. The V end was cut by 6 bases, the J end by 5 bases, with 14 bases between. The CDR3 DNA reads TGTGCCAGCAGACCAAACGGACAAGACGAGCAGTACTTC. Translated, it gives CASRPNGQDEQYF.

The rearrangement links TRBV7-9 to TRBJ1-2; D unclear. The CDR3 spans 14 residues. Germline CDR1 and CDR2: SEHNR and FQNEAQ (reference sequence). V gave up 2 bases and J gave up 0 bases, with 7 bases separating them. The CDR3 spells CASSLIVSNYGYTF. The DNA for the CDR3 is TGTGCCAGCAGCTTAATCGTCTCTAACTATGGCTACACCTTC.

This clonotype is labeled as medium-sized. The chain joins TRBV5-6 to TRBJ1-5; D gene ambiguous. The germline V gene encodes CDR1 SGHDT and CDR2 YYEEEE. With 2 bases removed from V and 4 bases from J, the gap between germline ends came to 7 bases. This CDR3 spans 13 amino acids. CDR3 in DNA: TGTGCCAGCAGCTTCAGTGGGAATCAGCCCCAGCATTTT. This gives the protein CASSFSGNQPQHF. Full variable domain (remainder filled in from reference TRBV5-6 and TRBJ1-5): DAGVTQSPTHLIKTRGQQVTLRCSPKSGHDTVSWYQQALGQGPQFIFQYYEEEERQRGNFPDRFSGHQFPNYSSELNVNALLLGDSALYLCASSFSGNQPQHFGDGTRLSIL.

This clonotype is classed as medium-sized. The CDR3 loop reads CSVEGFEKGYTF. DNA of the CDR3: TGCAGCGTTGAAGGGTTCGAGAAAGGCTACACCTTC. The rearrangement joins TRBV29-1 to TRBJ1-2; D not certain. Trimming removed 1 base from V and 8 bases from J, with 11 bases in between. CDR3 size: 12 residues. Germline CDR1 and CDR2: SQVTM and ANQGSEA.

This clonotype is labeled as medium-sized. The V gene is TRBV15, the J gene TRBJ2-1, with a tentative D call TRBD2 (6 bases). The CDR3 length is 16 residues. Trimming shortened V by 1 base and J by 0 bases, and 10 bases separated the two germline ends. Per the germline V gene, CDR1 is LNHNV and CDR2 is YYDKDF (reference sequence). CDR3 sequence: CATSRVGGTSYNEQFF. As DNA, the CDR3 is TGTGCCACCAGCAGAGTCGGGGGAACCTCCTACAATGAGCAGTTCTTC. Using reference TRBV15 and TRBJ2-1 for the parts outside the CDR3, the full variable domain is DAMVIQNPRYQVTQFGKPVTLSCSQTLNHNVMYWYQQKSSQAPKLLFHYYDKDFNNEADTPDNFQSRRPNTSFCFLDIRSPGLGDTAMYLCATSRVGGTSYNEQFFGPGTRLTVL.

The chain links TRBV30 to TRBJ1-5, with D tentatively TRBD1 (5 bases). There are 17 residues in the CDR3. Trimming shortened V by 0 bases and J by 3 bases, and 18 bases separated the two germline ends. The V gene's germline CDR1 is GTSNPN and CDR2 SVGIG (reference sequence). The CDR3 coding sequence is TGTGCCTGGAGTGTACCCCGGTTAGGGGCATTCAATCAGCCCCAGCATTTT. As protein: CAWSVPRLGAFNQPQHF.

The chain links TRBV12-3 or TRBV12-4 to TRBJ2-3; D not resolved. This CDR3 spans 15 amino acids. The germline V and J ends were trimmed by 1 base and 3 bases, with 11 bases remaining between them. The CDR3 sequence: CASSLEGRTTDTQYF. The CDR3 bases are TGTGCCAGCAGTTTAGAGGGCAGAACGACAGATACGCAGTATTTT.

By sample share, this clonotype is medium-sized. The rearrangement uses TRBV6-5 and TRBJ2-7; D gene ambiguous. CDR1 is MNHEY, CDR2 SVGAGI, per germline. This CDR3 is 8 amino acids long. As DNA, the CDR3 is TGTCCCTGCCGGGAGCAGTACTTC. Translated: CPCREQYF.

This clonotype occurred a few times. The CDR3 sequence is CASSQLQGPEAFF. CDR3 nucleotide sequence: TGTGCCAGCTCTCAACTACAGGGGCCTGAAGCTTTCTTT. The gene calls are TRBV18 and TRBJ1-1; 7 positions agree with TRBD1. Germline V lookup: CDR1 KGHSH, CDR2 LQKENI. J was trimmed by 6 bases and V by 6 bases; bases with no gene match: 7. The CDR3 spans 13 residues.

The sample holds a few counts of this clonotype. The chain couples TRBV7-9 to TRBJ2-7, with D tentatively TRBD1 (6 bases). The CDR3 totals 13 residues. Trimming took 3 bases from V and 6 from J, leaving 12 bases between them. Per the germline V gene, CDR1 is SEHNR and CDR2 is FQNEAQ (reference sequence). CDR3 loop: CASSFTGFLEQYF. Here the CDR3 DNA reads TGTGCCAGCAGCTTTACAGGGTTTCTCGAGCAGTACTTC.

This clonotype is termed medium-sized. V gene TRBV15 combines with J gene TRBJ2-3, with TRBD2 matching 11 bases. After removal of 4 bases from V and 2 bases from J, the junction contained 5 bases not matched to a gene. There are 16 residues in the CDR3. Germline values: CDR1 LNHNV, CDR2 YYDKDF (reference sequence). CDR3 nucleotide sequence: TGTGCCACCAGCAACCAACTAGCGGGGGACACAGATACGCAGTATTTT. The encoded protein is CATSNQLAGDTDTQYF.

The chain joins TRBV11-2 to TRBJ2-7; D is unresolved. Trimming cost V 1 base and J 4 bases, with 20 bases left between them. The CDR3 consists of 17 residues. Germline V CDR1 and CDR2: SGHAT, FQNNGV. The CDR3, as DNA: TGTGCCAGCAGCTTAGGACCCTTACTCACTAATCGTTACGAGCAGTACTTC. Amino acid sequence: CASSLGPLLTNRYEQYF.

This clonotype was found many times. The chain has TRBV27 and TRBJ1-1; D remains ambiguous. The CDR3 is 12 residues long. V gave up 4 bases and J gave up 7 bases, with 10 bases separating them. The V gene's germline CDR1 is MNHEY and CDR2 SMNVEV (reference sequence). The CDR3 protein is CASSSGRLEAFF. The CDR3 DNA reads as TGTGCCAGCAGTTCTGGACGCCTTGAAGCTTTCTTT.

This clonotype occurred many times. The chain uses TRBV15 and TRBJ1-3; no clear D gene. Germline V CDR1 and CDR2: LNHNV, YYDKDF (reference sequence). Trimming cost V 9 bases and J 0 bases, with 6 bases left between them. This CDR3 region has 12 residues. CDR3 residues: CATQYSGNTIYF. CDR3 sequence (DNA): TGTGCCACACAGTACTCTGGAAACACCATATATTTT.

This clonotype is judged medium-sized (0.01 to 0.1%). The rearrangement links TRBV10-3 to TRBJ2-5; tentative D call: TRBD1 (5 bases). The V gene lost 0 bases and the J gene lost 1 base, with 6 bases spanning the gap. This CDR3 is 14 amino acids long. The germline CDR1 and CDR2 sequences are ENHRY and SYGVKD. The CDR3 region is CAISESGAQETQYF. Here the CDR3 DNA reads TGTGCCATCAGTGAGTCAGGGGCCCAAGAGACCCAGTACTTC.

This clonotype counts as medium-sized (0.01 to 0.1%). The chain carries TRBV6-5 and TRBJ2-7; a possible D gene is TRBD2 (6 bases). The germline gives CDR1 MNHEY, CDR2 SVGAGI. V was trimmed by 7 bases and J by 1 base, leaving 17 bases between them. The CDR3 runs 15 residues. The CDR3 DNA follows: TGTGCCAGCACCTACGAATCGGCGGGGTCCTACGAGCAGTACTTC. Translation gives CASTYESAGSYEQYF.

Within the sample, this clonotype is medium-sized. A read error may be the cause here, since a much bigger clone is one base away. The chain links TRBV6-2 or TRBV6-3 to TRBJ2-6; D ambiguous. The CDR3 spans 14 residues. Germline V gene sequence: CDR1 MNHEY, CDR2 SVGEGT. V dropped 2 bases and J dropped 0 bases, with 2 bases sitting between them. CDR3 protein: CASSYTSGANVLTF. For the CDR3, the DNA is TGTGCCAGCAGTTACACCTCTGGGGCCAACGTCCTGACTTTC.